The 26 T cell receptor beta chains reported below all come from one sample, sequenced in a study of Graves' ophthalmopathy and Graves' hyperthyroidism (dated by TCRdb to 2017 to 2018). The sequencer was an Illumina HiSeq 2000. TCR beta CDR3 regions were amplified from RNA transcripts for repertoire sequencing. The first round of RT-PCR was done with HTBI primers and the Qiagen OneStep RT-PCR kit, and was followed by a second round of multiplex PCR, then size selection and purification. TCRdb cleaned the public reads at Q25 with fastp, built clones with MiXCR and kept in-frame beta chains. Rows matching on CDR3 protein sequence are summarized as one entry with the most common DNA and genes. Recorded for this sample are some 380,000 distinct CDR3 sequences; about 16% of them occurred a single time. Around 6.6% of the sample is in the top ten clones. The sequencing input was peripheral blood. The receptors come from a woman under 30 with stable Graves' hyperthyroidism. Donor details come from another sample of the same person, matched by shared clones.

The CDR3 coding sequence is TGTGCCAGCAGCTTAGAGGCGCGGAGAGGGGAGCTGTTTTTT. It specifies CASSLEARRGELFF. The rearrangement joins TRBV7-2 to TRBJ2-2; D is uncertain. Trimming pared 1 base from V and 8 bases from J, leaving 11 bases between. From germline, CDR1 is SGHTA and CDR2 FQGNSA. This CDR3 is built from 14 residues.

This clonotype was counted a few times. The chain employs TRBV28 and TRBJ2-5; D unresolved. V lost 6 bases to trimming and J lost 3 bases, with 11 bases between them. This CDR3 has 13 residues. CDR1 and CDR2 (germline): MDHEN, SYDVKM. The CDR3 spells CASSSEGKETQYF. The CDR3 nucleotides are TGTGCCAGCAGCTCAGAAGGGAAAGAGACCCAGTACTTC.

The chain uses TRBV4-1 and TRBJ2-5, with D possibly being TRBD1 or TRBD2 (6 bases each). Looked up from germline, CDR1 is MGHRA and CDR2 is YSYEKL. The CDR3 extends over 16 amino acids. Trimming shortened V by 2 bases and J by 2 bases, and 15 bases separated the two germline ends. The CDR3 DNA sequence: TGCGCCAGCAGCCAACCCGGTCGGGGGCGTCAAGAGACCCAGTACTTC. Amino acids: CASSQPGRGRQETQYF.

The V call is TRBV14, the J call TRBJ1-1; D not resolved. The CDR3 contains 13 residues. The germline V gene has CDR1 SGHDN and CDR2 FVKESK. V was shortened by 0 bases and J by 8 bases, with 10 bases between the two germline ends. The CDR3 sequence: CASSQELSTEAFF. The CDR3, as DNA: TGTGCCAGCAGCCAAGAGCTCTCCACCGAAGCTTTCTTT.

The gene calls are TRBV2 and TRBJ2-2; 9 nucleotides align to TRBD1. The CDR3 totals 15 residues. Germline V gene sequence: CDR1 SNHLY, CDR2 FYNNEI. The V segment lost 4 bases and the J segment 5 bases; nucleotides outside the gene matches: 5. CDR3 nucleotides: TGTGCCAGCAGTGCGGGACAGGGTAGGACCGGGGAGCTGTTTTTT. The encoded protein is CASSAGQGRTGELFF.

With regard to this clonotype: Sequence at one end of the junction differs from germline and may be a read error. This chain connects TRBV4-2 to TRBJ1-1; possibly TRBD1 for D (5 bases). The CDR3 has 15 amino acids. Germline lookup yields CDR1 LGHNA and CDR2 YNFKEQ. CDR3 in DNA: TGTGCCAGCAGCCAAGAATGGGGGGACGGCCCTGAGGCTTTCTTT. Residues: CASSQEWGDGPEAFF.

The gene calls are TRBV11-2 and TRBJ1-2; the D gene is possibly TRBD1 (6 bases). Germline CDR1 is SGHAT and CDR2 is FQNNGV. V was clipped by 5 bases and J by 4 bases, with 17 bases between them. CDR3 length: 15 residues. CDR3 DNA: TGTGCCAGCAGCATGGTGGGGGGGCCTCGCTATGGCTACACCTTC. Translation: CASSMVGGPRYGYTF. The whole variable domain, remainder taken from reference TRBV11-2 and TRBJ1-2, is EAGVAQSPRYKIIEKRQSVAFWCNPISGHATLYWYQQILGQGPKLLIQFQNNGVVDDSQLPKDRFSAERLKGVDSTLKIQPAKLEDSAVYLCASSMVGGPRYGYTFGSGTRLTVV.

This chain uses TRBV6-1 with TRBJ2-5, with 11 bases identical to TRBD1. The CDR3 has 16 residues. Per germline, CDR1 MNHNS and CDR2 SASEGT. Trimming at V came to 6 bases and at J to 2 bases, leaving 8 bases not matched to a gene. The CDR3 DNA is TGTGCCAGCAGCCCAACCGGGACAGGGGGGCAAGAGACCCAGTACTTC. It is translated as CASSPTGTGGQETQYF.

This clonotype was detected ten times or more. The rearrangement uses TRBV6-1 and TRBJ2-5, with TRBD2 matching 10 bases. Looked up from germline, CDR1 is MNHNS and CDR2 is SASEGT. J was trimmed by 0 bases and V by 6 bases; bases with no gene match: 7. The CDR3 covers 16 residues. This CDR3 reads CASSLGLARYQETQYF. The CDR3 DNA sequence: TGTGCCAGCAGCTTGGGACTAGCGAGGTACCAAGAGACCCAGTACTTC.

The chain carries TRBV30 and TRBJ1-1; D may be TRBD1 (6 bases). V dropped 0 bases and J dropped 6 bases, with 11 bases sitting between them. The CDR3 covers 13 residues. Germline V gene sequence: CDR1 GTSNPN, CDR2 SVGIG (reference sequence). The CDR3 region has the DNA TGTGCCTGGAGTGTACAGGGATGGGCTGAAGCTTTCTTT. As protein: CAWSVQGWAEAFF.

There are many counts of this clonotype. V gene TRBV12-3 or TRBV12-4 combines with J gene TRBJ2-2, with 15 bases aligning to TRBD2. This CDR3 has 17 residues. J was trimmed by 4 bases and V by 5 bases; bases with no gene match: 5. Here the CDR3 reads CASSPPGLAGGTGELFF. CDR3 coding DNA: TGTGCCAGCAGTCCCCCGGGACTAGCGGGGGGCACCGGGGAGCTGTTTTTT.

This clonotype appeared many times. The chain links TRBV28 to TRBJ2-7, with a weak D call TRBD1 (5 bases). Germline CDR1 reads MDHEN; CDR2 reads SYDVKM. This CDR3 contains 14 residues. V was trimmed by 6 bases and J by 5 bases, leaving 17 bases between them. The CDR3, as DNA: TGTGCCAGCAGGCCTTCAGGGTTGGGCCACGAGCAGTACTTC. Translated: CASRPSGLGHEQYF.

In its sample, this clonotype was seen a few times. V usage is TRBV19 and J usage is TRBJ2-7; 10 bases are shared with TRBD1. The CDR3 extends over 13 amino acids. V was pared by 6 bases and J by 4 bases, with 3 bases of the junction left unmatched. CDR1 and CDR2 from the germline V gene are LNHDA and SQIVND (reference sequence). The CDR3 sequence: CASRDRGVYEQYF. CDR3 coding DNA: TGTGCCAGTAGGGACAGGGGGGTTTACGAGCAGTACTTC.

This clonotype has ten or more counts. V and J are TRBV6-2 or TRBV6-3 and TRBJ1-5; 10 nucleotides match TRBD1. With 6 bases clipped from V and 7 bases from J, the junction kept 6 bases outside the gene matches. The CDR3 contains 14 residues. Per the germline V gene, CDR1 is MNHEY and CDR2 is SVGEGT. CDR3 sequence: CASRPGQGMQPQHF. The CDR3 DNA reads TGTGCCAGCAGGCCGGGACAGGGGATGCAGCCCCAGCATTTT.

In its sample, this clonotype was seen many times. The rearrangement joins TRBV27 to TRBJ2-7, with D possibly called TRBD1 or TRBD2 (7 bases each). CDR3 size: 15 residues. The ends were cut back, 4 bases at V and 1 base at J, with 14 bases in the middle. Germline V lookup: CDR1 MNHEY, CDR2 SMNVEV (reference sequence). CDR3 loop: CASSSREGASYEQYF. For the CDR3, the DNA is TGTGCCAGCAGTTCCAGGGAGGGGGCGTCCTACGAGCAGTACTTC.

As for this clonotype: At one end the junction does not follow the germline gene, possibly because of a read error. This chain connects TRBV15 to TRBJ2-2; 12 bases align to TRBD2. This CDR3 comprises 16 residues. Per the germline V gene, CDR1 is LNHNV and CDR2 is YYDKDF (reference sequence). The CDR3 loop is CATSPWTSGEVGELVF. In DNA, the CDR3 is TGTGCCACCAGCCCTTGGACTAGCGGGGAAGTCGGGGAGCTGGTTTTT. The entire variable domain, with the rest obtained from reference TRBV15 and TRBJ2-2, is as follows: DAMVIQNPRYQVTQFGKPVTLSCSQTLNHNVMYWYQQKSSQAPKLLFHYYDKDFNNEADTPDNFQSRRPNTSFCFLDIRSPGLGDTAMYLCATSPWTSGEVGELVFGEGSRLTVL.

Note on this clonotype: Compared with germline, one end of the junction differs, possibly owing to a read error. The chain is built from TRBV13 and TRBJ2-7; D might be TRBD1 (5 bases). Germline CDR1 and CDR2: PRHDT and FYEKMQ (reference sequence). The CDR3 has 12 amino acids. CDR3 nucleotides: TGTGCCAGCAGTTTAGAAGGGGTCGAGCAGTACTTC. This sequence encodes CASSLEGVEQYF. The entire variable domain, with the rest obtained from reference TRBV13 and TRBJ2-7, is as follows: AAGVIQSPRHLIKEKRETATLKCYPIPRHDTVYWYQQGPGQDPQFLISFYEKMQSDKGSIPDRFSAQQFSDYHSELNMSSLELGDSALYFCASSLEGVEQYFGPGTRLTVT.

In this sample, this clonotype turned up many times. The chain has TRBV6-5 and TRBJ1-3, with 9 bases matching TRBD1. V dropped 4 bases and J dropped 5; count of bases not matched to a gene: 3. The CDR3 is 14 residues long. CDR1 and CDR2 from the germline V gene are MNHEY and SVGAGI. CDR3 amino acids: CASSSGTGRNTIYF. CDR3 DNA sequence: TGTGCCAGCAGTTCCGGGACAGGGAGAAACACCATATATTTT.

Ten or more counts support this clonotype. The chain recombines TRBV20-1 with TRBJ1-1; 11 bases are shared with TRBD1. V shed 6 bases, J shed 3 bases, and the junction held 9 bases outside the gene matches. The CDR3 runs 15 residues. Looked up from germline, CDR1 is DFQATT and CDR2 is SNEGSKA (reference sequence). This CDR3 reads CSAALGDRGYTEAFF. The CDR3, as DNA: TGCAGTGCCGCCCTTGGGGACAGGGGGTACACTGAAGCTTTCTTT.

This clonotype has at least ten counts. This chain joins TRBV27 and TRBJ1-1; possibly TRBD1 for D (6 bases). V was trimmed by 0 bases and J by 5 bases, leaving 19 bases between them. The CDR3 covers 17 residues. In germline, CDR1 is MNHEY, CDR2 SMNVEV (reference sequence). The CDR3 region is CASSLSNTLDRKTEAFF. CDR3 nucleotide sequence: TGTGCCAGCAGTTTATCGAATACCCTCGACAGGAAGACTGAAGCTTTCTTT.

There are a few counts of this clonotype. The CDR3 loop reads CASSQGGTDTQYF. CDR3 sequence (DNA): TGTGCCAGCAGCCAAGGCGGAACAGATACGCAGTATTTT. This sequence joins TRBV3-1 and TRBJ2-3; D gene ambiguous. Between the trimmed V and J ends, which lost 1 base and 3 bases, there was a span of 5 bases. This CDR3 has 13 amino acids. Germline CDR1 LGHDT, CDR2 YNNKEL (reference sequence).

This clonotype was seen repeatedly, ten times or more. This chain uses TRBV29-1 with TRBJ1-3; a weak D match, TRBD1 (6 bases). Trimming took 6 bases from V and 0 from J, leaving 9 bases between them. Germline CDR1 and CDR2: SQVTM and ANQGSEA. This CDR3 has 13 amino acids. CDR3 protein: CSVGQSSGNTIYF. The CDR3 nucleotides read TGCAGCGTGGGACAATCCTCTGGAAACACCATATATTTT.

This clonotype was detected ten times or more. The CDR3 loop is CASDSGTEGLQPQHF. The CDR3 bases are TGTGCCAGCGATTCCGGGACAGAGGGTTTGCAGCCCCAGCATTTT. V is TRBV6-1 and J is TRBJ1-5, with 7 bases identical to TRBD1. J was trimmed by 7 bases and V by 8 bases; bases with no gene match: 14. The CDR3 is 15 residues long. In germline, CDR1 is MNHNS, CDR2 SASEGT.

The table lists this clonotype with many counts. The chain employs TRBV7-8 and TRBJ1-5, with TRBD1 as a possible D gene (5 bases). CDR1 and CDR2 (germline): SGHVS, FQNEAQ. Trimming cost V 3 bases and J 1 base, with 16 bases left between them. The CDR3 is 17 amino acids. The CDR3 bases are TGTGCCAGCAGCTTGGAACTTAGTGGGGGGAGCAATCAGCCCCAGCATTTT. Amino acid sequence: CASSLELSGGSNQPQHF.

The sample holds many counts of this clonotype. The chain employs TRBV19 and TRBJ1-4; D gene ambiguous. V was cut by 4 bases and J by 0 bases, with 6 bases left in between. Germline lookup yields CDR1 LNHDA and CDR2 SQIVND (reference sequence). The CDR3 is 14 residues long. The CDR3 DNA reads TGTGCCAGTAGTAGGAGTGCAACTAATGAAAAACTGTTTTTT. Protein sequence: CASSRSATNEKLFF.

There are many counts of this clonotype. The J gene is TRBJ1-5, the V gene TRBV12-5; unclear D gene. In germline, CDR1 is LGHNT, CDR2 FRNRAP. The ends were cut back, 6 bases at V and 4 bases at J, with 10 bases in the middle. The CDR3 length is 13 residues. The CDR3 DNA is TGTGCTAGTGGCAGGACGGATAATCAGCCCCAGCATTTT. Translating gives CASGRTDNQPQHF.